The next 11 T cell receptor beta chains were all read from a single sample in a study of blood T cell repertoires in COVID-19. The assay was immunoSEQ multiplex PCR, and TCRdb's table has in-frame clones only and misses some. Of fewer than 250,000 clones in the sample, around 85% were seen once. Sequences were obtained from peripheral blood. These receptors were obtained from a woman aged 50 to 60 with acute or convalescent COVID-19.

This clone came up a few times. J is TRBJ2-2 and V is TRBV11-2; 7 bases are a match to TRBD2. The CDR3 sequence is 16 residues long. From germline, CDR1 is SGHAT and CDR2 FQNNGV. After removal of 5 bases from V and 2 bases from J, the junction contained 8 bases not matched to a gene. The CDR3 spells CASSLRPSGNTGELFF. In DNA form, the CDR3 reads TGTGCCAGCAGCCTCCGTCCTAGCGGAAACACCGGGGAGCTGTTTTTT.

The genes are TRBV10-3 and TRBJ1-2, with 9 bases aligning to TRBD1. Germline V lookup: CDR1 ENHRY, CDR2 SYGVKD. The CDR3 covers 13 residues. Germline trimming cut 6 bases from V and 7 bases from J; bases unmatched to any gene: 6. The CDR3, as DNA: TGTGCCATCAGGGGACAGGGCTTGGGTGGCTACACCTTC. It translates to CAIRGQGLGGYTF.

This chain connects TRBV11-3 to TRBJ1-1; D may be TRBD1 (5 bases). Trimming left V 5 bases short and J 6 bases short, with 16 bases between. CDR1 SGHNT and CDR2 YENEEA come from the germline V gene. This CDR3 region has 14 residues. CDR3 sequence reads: CASSIGGVRSEAFF. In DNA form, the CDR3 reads TGTGCCAGCAGCATTGGGGGGGTCCGATCTGAAGCTTTCTTT.

The CDR3 is CASSPTVGTGGSNQPQHF. Written as DNA, the CDR3 is TGTGCCAGCAGCCCTACCGTTGGGACAGGGGGCAGCAATCAGCCCCAGCATTTT. The chain is built from TRBV7-9 and TRBJ1-5; 12 bases map to TRBD1. CDR1 and CDR2 from the germline V gene are SEHNR and FQNEAQ (reference sequence). This CDR3 region has 18 residues. Trimming removed 5 bases from V and 1 base from J; junction bases left unmatched: 9.

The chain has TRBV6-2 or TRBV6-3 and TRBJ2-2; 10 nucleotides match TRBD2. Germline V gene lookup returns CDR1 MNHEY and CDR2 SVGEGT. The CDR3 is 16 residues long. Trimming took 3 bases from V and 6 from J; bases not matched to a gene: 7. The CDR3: CASSYVAGGFAGELFF. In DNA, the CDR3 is TGTGCCAGCAGTTATGTAGCGGGAGGCTTTGCCGGGGAGCTGTTTTTT.

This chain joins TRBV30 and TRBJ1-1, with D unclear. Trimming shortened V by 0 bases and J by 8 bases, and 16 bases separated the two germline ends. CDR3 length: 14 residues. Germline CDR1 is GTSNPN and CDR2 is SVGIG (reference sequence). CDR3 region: CAWSVGRHSGEAFF. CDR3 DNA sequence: TGTGCCTGGAGTGTGGGGAGACACTCGGGAGAAGCTTTCTTT.

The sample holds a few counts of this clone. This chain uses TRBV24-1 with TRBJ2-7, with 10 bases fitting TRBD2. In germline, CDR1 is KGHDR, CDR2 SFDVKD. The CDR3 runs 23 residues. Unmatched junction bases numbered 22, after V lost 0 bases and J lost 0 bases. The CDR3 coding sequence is TGTGCCACCAGTGATTTGCCTTCTAAGGCCGGGACTAGCGATCCCTACATCTCCTACGAGCAGTACTTC. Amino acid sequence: CATSDLPSKAGTSDPYISYEQYF.

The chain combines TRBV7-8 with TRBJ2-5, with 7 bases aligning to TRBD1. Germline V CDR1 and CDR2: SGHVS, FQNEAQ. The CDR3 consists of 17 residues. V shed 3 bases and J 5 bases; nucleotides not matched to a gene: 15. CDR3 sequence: CASSLYGTALAVETQYF. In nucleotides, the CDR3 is TGTGCCAGCAGCTTGTACGGGACAGCACTGGCCGTGGAGACCCAGTACTTC.

The CDR3, as DNA: TGCGCCAGCAGCTTGACCGGGGAAGGAGAGACCCAGTACTTC. Protein sequence: CASSLTGEGETQYF. The chain combines TRBV5-1 with TRBJ2-5; D possibly corresponds to TRBD2 (5 bases). Germline loops: CDR1 SGHRS, CDR2 YFSETQ. This CDR3 region has 14 residues. Trimming removed 1 base from V and 4 bases from J, with 11 bases in between. Together with reference TRBV5-1 and TRBJ2-5, the CDR3 gives the full variable domain: KAGVTQTPRYLIKTRGQQVTLSCSPISGHRSVSWYQQTPGQGLQFLFEYFSETQRNKGNFPGRFSGRQFSNSRSEMNVSTLELGDSALYLCASSLTGEGETQYFGPGTRLLVL.

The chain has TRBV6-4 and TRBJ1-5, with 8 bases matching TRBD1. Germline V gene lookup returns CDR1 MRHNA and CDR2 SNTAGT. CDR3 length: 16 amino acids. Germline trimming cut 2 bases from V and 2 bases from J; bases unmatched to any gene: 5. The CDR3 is CASSDPTGGRNQPQHF. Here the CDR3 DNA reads TGTGCCAGCAGTGACCCTACAGGGGGACGCAATCAGCCCCAGCATTTT.

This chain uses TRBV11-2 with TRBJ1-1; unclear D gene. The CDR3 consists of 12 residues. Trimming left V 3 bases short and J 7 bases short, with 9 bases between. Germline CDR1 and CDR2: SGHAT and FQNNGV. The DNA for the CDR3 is TGTGCCAGCAGCTTTAACCCCTATGAAGCTTTCTTT. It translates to CASSFNPYEAFF.